This T cell receptor beta chain originates from a study of T cells in Graves' hyperthyroidism and ophthalmopathy. TCR beta CDR3 regions were amplified from RNA. HTBI primers were the set used in a first-round RT-PCR of the TCR CDR3. TCRdb re-derived calls from the multiplex PCR reads in MiXCR, one entry per CDR3 protein. The table records around 760,000 distinct CDR3 sequences, around 40% of them present only once. Points from the study as a whole: Among thyroid clonotypes expanded above 0.001, most also appeared in blood.

Lactation, pregnancy, other autoimmune disease or uncontrolled infection excluded patients. Diagnosis rested on symptoms, serum thyroxine and TRAb, thyroid ultrasound, and orbital computed tomography. Points on this clonotype: Its antigen is currently unknown.

Input material: blood. The TCR originated in a woman aged 35 to 49 with Graves' hyperthyroidism.

CDR3 coding DNA: TGTGCCAGCAGCACGGGGGGACAGGGAAAAAACTCCTACGAGCAGTACTTC. It is translated as CASSTGGQGKNSYEQYF. The genes are TRBV28 and TRBJ2-7; 9 bases map to TRBD1. Germline V gives CDR1 MDHEN, CDR2 SYDVKM. The CDR3 extends over 17 amino acids. V shed 6 bases, J shed 0 bases, and the junction held 12 bases outside the gene matches.